This T cell receptor delta chain comes out of a study of Vδ1+ human thymocytes. Study observations and caveats: Thymic TRG and TRD repertoires appeared highly polyclonal, with Gaussian CDR3 length distributions.

Details on this clone: Its antigen is unknown.

The template was reverse-transcribed extracted RNA. CDR3 amplicons came from multiplex PCR with pooled V-gene forward and constant-region reverse primers. TCRdb reanalysed the multiplex PCR reads via CATT. The sample lists some 55,000 delta-chain clones; about 15% were seen once. Germline V gives CDR1 TSWWSYY, CDR2 QGS. CDR3 length: 15 amino acids. With 5 bases removed from V and 3 bases from J, the gap between germline ends came to 16 bases. This TCR derives from a boy younger than two who had congenital heart surgery. The sample comprised Vdelta1+ gamma-delta thymocytes from the thymus. The subset here: FACS-sorted CD3+ TCRalphabeta- TCRVdelta1+ TCRVdelta2- thymocytes. The chain carries TRDV1 and TRDJ1; D unresolved. This CDR3 reads CALGTRPGLPDKLIF. For the CDR3, the DNA is TGTGCTCTTGGGACCCGACCGGGACTCCCCGATAAACTCATCTTT.